One and the same sample provided the 6 T cell receptor beta chains below, sequenced in a study of neurological immune-mediated disorders (dated by TCRdb to between 2018 and 2021). Libraries came from 5' RACE. The sequencer was an Illumina HiSeq 2500. The public reads were run again by TCRdb, first through fastp at Q25 and then through MiXCR, and only productive beta chains were kept. Duplicate CDR3 protein sequences are folded into a single record with the most common DNA and genes. This sample holds about 77,000 distinct CDR3 sequences; roughly 9.9% were observed only once. The ten most abundant clones make up 1.5% to 2% of the sample. Source material: PBMCs. All receptors derive from a man aged 50 or older in good health.

This clonotype was recorded at least ten times. This sequence joins TRBV5-1 and TRBJ1-6; D is unclear. Looked up from germline, CDR1 is SGHRS and CDR2 is YFSETQ. V was clipped by 0 bases and J by 10 bases, with 14 bases between them. The CDR3 loop spans 15 amino acids. The CDR3 sequence: CASSLESAGSSPLHF. CDR3 coding DNA: TGCGCCAGCAGCTTGGAGTCGGCTGGGAGCTCACCCCTCCACTTT.

This clonotype was counted at least ten times. V usage is TRBV5-1 and J usage is TRBJ2-1; 9 bases are a match to TRBD2. Trimming cost V 0 bases and J 4 bases; bases outside gene matches: 5. Looked up from germline, CDR1 is SGHRS and CDR2 is YFSETQ. This CDR3 region has 16 residues. The CDR3, as DNA: TGCGCCAGCAGCTTGGGTAGCGGGGGAGTTTACAATGAGCAGTTCTTC. The encoded protein is CASSLGSGGVYNEQFF.

This clonotype was detected many times. The rearrangement links TRBV12-3 or TRBV12-4 to TRBJ2-3; TRBD2 is a possible D gene (7 bases). Trimming shortened V by 8 bases and J by 4 bases, and 19 bases separated the two germline ends. The CDR3 contains 15 residues. The chain's CDR3 is CASLNPGGGPDTQYF. CDR3 DNA sequence: TGTGCCAGCCTTAACCCGGGGGGCGGGCCAGATACGCAGTATTTT.

This clonotype came up many times. The V call is TRBV15, the J call TRBJ2-1, with 10 positions matching TRBD2. V lost 0 bases, J lost 7 bases, and 9 bases stayed unmatched. The CDR3 has 17 amino acids. Germline CDR1 is LNHNV and CDR2 is YYDKDF (reference sequence). The CDR3 sequence: CATSRDPDLAGVNEQFF. In nucleotides, the CDR3 is TGTGCCACCAGCAGAGATCCCGATCTAGCGGGAGTAAATGAGCAGTTCTTC.

This clonotype was seen at least ten times. This chain uses TRBV28 with TRBJ2-7; possibly TRBD2 for D (5 bases). This CDR3 is 15 amino acids long. The germline gives CDR1 MDHEN, CDR2 SYDVKM. V lost 3 bases and J 0 bases, leaving 12 bases between the germline ends. Written as DNA, the CDR3 is TGTGCCAGCAGTTTCGAGGGAGTGGGCTCCTACGAGCAGTACTTC. It yields the protein CASSFEGVGSYEQYF.

There are a few counts of this clonotype. This sequence joins TRBV4-3 and TRBJ2-7; perhaps TRBD1 as D (5 bases). Germline values: CDR1 LGHNA, CDR2 YSLEER. Deletions cut 0 bases from V and 2 bases from J, with 11 bases between. The CDR3 consists of 15 residues. CDR3 coding DNA: TGCGCCAGCAGCCAAGACCCCCAAGGGGCCTACGAGCAGTACTTC. Amino acid sequence: CASSQDPQGAYEQYF.